These 30 T cell receptor beta chains share one sample of origin, sequenced in a study of T cell repertoires in cytomegalovirus infection. Which antigens these TCRs recognize remains unknown. One entry per CDR3 protein, called by TCRdb with MiXCR from the reads. The profile shows tens of thousands of distinct CDR3 sequences, about a fifth of them singletons. The sample consisted of CD8+ T cells from cultured PBMCs, taken from culture after CMV antigen stimulation. The receptor source for this set is a human donor in good health (CMV status not recorded). Some clones in this sample may be carry-over from other donors' samples.

The chain carries TRBV9 and TRBJ1-6; no reliable D call. With 0 bases removed from V and 6 bases from J, the gap between germline ends came to 7 bases. The CDR3 is made up of 14 amino acids. CDR1 is SGDLS, CDR2 YYNGEE, per germline. The CDR3 loop reads CASSVVGSNSPLHF. CDR3 bases: TGTGCCAGCAGCGTAGTAGGTAGTAATTCACCCCTCCACTTT.

The chain recombines TRBV12-3 or TRBV12-4 with TRBJ2-1; TRBD2 matches 7 bases. CDR3 length: 15 amino acids. V was pared by 6 bases and J by 7 bases, with 12 bases of the junction left unmatched. CDR3 sequence (DNA): TGTGCCAGCAGCCCCTGGGTAGCGGGCGTAAATGAGCAGTTCTTC. This translates into CASSPWVAGVNEQFF.

The CDR3 DNA sequence: TGTGCCAGCAGTTTCCGACGATCGATACAGGGTACAAACACTGAAGCTTTCTTT. Amino acids: CASSFRRSIQGTNTEAFF. This rearrangement joins TRBV6-5 to TRBJ1-1; the D gene is possibly TRBD1 (6 bases). The V gene lost 4 bases and the J gene lost 2 bases, with 23 bases spanning the gap. CDR1 MNHEY and CDR2 SVGAGI come from the germline V gene. This CDR3 has 18 amino acids.

The gene calls are TRBV7-9 and TRBJ2-3; D might be TRBD1 (6 bases). Per germline, CDR1 SEHNR and CDR2 FQNEAQ (reference sequence). This CDR3 has 15 residues. With 6 bases removed from V and 4 bases from J, the gap between germline ends came to 17 bases. As DNA, the CDR3 is TGTGCCAGCAGATATCCACAGGGAGATGCAGATACGCAGTATTTT. Translating it yields CASRYPQGDADTQYF.

This clonotype was detected only a few times. The CDR3: CASSLERGSEQYF. In DNA, the CDR3 is TGTGCCAGCAGCTTAGAAAGAGGGTCCGAGCAGTACTTC. The chain recombines TRBV11-3 with TRBJ2-7; D perhaps matches TRBD2 (5 bases). Trimming removed 0 bases from V and 6 bases from J, with 9 bases in between. From germline, CDR1 is SGHNT and CDR2 YENEEA. The CDR3 sequence is 13 residues long.

The V call is TRBV7-6, the J call TRBJ2-1; TRBD1 matches at 8 bases. Germline CDR1 reads SGHVS; CDR2 reads FNYEAQ. This CDR3 has 18 residues. Trimming cost V 7 bases and J 8 bases; bases outside gene matches: 22. CDR3: CASTQSGGAGGAWHEQFF. CDR3 bases: TGTGCCAGCACCCAGAGCGGTGGGGCAGGGGGCGCCTGGCATGAGCAGTTCTTC.

The chain links TRBV29-1 to TRBJ2-5, with 9 positions matching TRBD2. The CDR3 is 15 residues long. Germline V lookup: CDR1 SQVTM, CDR2 ANQGSEA. Germline trimming cut 3 bases from V and 9 bases from J; bases unmatched to any gene: 14. The CDR3 loop is CSVEGFLAGIRAQYF. For the CDR3, the DNA is TGCAGCGTTGAGGGTTTCCTAGCGGGGATCCGGGCCCAGTACTTC. Combining the CDR3 with reference TRBV29-1 and TRBJ2-5 gives the whole variable domain SAVISQKPSRDICQRGTSLTIQCQVDSQVTMMFWYRQQPGQSLTLIATANQGSEATYESGFVIDKFPISRPNLTFSTLTVSNMSPEDSSIYLCSVEGFLAGIRAQYFGPGTRLLVL.

The rearrangement uses TRBV12-3 or TRBV12-4 and TRBJ1-2; tentative D call: TRBD1 (5 bases). V was pared by 3 bases and J by 4 bases, with 9 bases between. The CDR3 covers 13 residues. In nucleotides, the CDR3 is TGTGCCAGCAGTTTCCGGGACTCCTATGGCTACACCTTC. Amino acid sequence: CASSFRDSYGYTF.

The chain combines TRBV12-3 or TRBV12-4 with TRBJ1-2; 9 nucleotides line up with TRBD1. Trimming cost V 5 bases and J 4 bases; bases outside gene matches: 5. The CDR3 has 14 amino acids. This CDR3 reads CASSPGQGLYGYTF. DNA of the CDR3: TGTGCCAGCAGTCCGGGACAGGGCCTCTATGGCTACACCTTC.

This clonotype was counted only a few times. This chain joins TRBV7-9 and TRBJ2-7; tentative D call: TRBD1 (6 bases). Germline V gene lookup returns CDR1 SEHNR and CDR2 FQNEAQ (reference sequence). V lost 6 bases and J 5 bases, leaving 14 bases between the germline ends. CDR3 length: 13 amino acids. CDR3 nucleotides: TGTGCCAGCAGTCTAATACAGGGCAACGAGCAGTACTTC. Protein: CASSLIQGNEQYF.

V is TRBV7-6 and J is TRBJ2-6, with D perhaps given as TRBD1 or TRBD2 (5 bases each). Trimming left V 5 bases short and J 0 bases short, with 20 bases between. CDR1 and CDR2 from the germline V gene are SGHVS and FNYEAQ. This CDR3 is 19 amino acids long. CDR3 region: CASSALWGRISSGANVLTF. The CDR3 nucleotides are TGTGCCAGCAGCGCGTTATGGGGACGGATCAGCTCTGGGGCCAACGTCCTGACTTTC. Supplemented by reference TRBV7-6 and TRBJ2-6, the full variable domain reads GAGVSQSPRYKVTKRGQDVALRCDPISGHVSLYWYRQALGQGPEFLTYFNYEAQQDKSGLPNDRFSAERPEGSISTLTIQRTEQRDSAMYRCASSALWGRISSGANVLTFGAGSRLTVL.

This clonotype has only a few counts. The V and J genes are TRBV7-2 and TRBJ2-7; perhaps TRBD1 as D (6 bases). The CDR3 covers 14 residues. Germline CDR1 reads SGHTA; CDR2 reads FQGNSA. V lost 5 bases and J lost 0, with 11 bases in between. The CDR3 protein is CASSGGGTSYEQYF. Written as DNA, the CDR3 is TGTGCCAGCAGCGGGGGCGGAACCTCCTACGAGCAGTACTTC.

CDR3 region: CASSPLLADSYNEQFF. The DNA for the CDR3 is TGTGCCAGCAGCCCCTTACTAGCGGACTCCTACAATGAGCAGTTCTTC. The chain employs TRBV6-2 or TRBV6-3 and TRBJ2-1, with 8 bases aligning to TRBD2. This CDR3 is 16 amino acids long. The germline V gene encodes CDR1 MNHEY and CDR2 SVGEGT. The J segment lost 0 bases and the V segment lost 6 bases, leaving 7 bases of the junction unmatched.

This clonotype has only a few counts. The chain carries TRBV27 and TRBJ1-5; D is unclear. The germline V gene has CDR1 MNHEY and CDR2 SMNVEV (reference sequence). V lost 3 bases and J lost 3, with 9 bases in between. CDR3 size: 14 residues. The CDR3 DNA is TGTGCCAGCAGTTTGGTAGGGTACAATCAGCCCCAGCATTTT. As protein: CASSLVGYNQPQHF.

This clonotype came up a few times. The CDR3 DNA sequence: TGTGCCAGCAGCTACAGGGGGCAGAGCAATCAGCCCCAGCATTTT. It codes for CASSYRGQSNQPQHF. The chain joins TRBV7-8 to TRBJ1-5; TRBD1 matches at 9 bases. This CDR3 has 15 residues. CDR1 and CDR2 from the germline V gene are SGHVS and FQNEAQ. Trimming removed 4 bases from V and 1 base from J; junction bases left unmatched: 2.

This clonotype occurred a few times. The chain is built from TRBV29-1 and TRBJ1-2; D remains unclear. The CDR3 contains 11 residues. Germline loops: CDR1 SQVTM, CDR2 ANQGSEA. The V gene lost 7 bases and the J gene lost 12 bases, with 18 bases spanning the gap. Here the CDR3 DNA reads TGCAGCGCTCCCGGACTGGAGATAGACACCTTC. Protein: CSAPGLEIDTF.

In this sample, this clonotype turned up many times. This chain connects TRBV15 to TRBJ1-5; D gene ambiguous. V was cut by 0 bases and J by 1 base, with 4 bases left in between. CDR3 length: 14 amino acids. Germline values: CDR1 LNHNV, CDR2 YYDKDF (reference sequence). The CDR3 sequence is CATSREQSNQPQHF. CDR3 nucleotide sequence: TGTGCCACCAGCAGAGAACAGAGCAATCAGCCCCAGCATTTT.

This clonotype occurred a few times. V usage is TRBV14 and J usage is TRBJ1-1, with 7 bases that match TRBD1. Per germline, CDR1 SGHDN and CDR2 FVKESK. The CDR3 sequence is 17 residues long. J gave up 1 base and V 2 bases, and 10 bases lay outside the gene matches. The CDR3 spells CASSQFSKTGKNTEAFF. The CDR3 region has the DNA TGTGCCAGCAGCCAATTTTCAAAGACAGGGAAGAACACTGAAGCTTTCTTT. The full variable domain, in which reference TRBV14 and TRBJ1-1 provide the parts outside the CDR3, is EAGVTQFPSHSVIEKGQTVTLRCDPISGHDNLYWYRRVMGKEIKFLLHFVKESKQDESGMPNNRFLAERTGGTYSTLKVQPAELEDSGVYFCASSQFSKTGKNTEAFFGQGTRLTVV.

In this sample, this clonotype turned up many times. V gene TRBV7-6 combines with J gene TRBJ2-4, with TRBD2 as a possible D gene (7 bases). This CDR3 is built from 17 residues. Germline V gives CDR1 SGHVS, CDR2 FNYEAQ. V was cut by 5 bases and J by 0 bases, with 17 bases left in between. CDR3 in amino acids: CASSPRGATLAKNIQYF. Here the CDR3 DNA reads TGTGCCAGCAGCCCCCGGGGGGCAACCTTAGCCAAAAACATTCAGTACTTC.

This clonotype has only a few counts. DNA of the CDR3: TGTGCCAGTAGTCCCTACACGGGGTTGGACTATGGCTACACCTTC. Its translation is CASSPYTGLDYGYTF. This chain connects TRBV19 to TRBJ1-2; D ambiguous. V lost 5 bases and J 3 bases, leaving 16 bases between the germline ends. CDR1 is LNHDA, CDR2 SQIVND, per germline (reference sequence). CDR3 length: 15 amino acids.

The rearrangement links TRBV5-5 to TRBJ2-2, with D perhaps TRBD2 (6 bases). The CDR3 spans 12 residues. The V gene lost 3 bases and the J gene lost 7 bases, with 7 bases spanning the gap. The germline V gene encodes CDR1 SGHKS and CDR2 YYEKEE (reference sequence). The DNA of the CDR3 is TGTGCCAGCAGCTCCGGGGGCGGGGAGCTGTTTTTT. It yields the protein CASSSGGGELFF.

This clonotype was picked up a small number of times. The CDR3 loop is CASSLGWREYGEQYF. DNA for the CDR3: TGTGCCAGCAGTTTGGGTTGGCGGGAGTACGGTGAGCAGTACTTC. V and J are TRBV28 and TRBJ2-7; the match to TRBD2 covers 7 bases. This CDR3 comprises 15 residues. CDR1 is MDHEN, CDR2 SYDVKM, per germline. Losses at the gene ends were 3 bases for V and 7 bases for J; bases not matched to a gene: 12. Variable domain in full (rest from reference TRBV28 and TRBJ2-7): DVKVTQSSRYLVKRTGEKVFLECVQDMDHENMFWYRQDPGLGLRLIYFSYDVKMKEKGDIPEGYSVSREKKERFSLILESASTNQTSMYLCASSLGWREYGEQYFGPGTRLTVT.

The table lists this clonotype with a few counts. The chain joins TRBV19 to TRBJ1-1; D is ambiguous. The CDR3 is 15 amino acids. Germline CDR1 is LNHDA and CDR2 is SQIVND (reference sequence). V was shortened by 7 bases and J by 3 bases, with 18 bases between the two germline ends. The CDR3 is CASTTYEGRDTEAFF. The CDR3 coding sequence is TGTGCCAGTACCACATATGAGGGAAGGGACACTGAAGCTTTCTTT.

The chain uses TRBV7-8 and TRBJ1-2, with D hard to call. CDR3 size: 15 residues. V dropped 5 bases and J dropped 8 bases, with 21 bases sitting between them. CDR1 is SGHVS, CDR2 FQNEAQ, per germline. CDR3 sequence reads: CASSANPSEVYGYTF. CDR3 coding DNA: TGTGCCAGCAGCGCCAACCCTTCGGAAGTATACGGCTACACCTTC.

The genes are TRBV28 and TRBJ1-2; 8 bases line up with TRBD1. The CDR3 extends over 17 amino acids. V shed 1 base, J shed 0 bases, and the junction held 7 bases outside the gene matches. CDR1 is MDHEN and CDR2 is SYDVKM in the germline V gene. The CDR3 region has the DNA TGTGCCAGCAGTTTATTGCGACAGGGGACAACTAACTATGGCTACACCTTC. It codes for CASSLLRQGTTNYGYTF.

J is TRBJ2-2 and V is TRBV9, with D tentatively TRBD2 (7 bases). The germline V gene has CDR1 SGDLS and CDR2 YYNGEE. The length of the CDR3 is 15 residues. Deletions cut 2 bases from V and 3 bases from J, with 11 bases between. CDR3 nucleotide sequence: TGTGCCAGCAGCGTGACGGGGGGCGACACCGGGGAGCTGTTTTTT. Its translation: CASSVTGGDTGELFF. Filled out from reference TRBV9 and TRBJ2-2, the complete variable domain reads DSGVTQTPKHLITATGQRVTLRCSPRSGDLSVYWYQQSLDQGLQFLIQYYNGEERAKGNILERFSAQQFPDLHSELNLSSLELGDSALYFCASSVTGGDTGELFFGEGSRLTVL.

This clonotype has a handful of counts. The gene calls are TRBV7-2 and TRBJ2-5; TRBD1 is a possible D gene (5 bases). Trimming left V 2 bases short and J 5 bases short, with 9 bases between. The V gene's germline CDR1 is SGHTA and CDR2 FQGNSA. The CDR3 is 13 amino acids. CDR3 sequence: CASSLNKGETQYF. CDR3 bases: TGTGCCAGCAGCTTAAATAAGGGGGAGACCCAGTACTTC.

The J gene is TRBJ2-1, the V gene TRBV7-2; a weak D match, TRBD2 (5 bases). Germline V lookup: CDR1 SGHTA, CDR2 FQGNSA. The CDR3 is 16 amino acids. Deletions cut 4 bases from V and 0 bases from J, with 13 bases between. The CDR3 region is CASSSSSGRSYNEQFF. The CDR3 DNA is TGTGCCAGCAGCTCATCGAGCGGCCGCTCCTACAATGAGCAGTTCTTC.

The chain links TRBV7-2 to TRBJ2-1, with 11 bases lining up with TRBD2. Unmatched junction bases numbered 6, after V lost 3 bases and J lost 2 bases. This CDR3 contains 17 residues. CDR1 and CDR2 (germline): SGHTA, FQGNSA. The CDR3 is CASSFRTSGLPYNEQFF. The DNA for the CDR3 is TGTGCCAGCAGCTTCCGGACTAGCGGGCTTCCCTACAATGAGCAGTTCTTC.

This chain uses TRBV5-6 with TRBJ2-2; D is ambiguous. V was shortened by 4 bases and J by 5 bases, with 15 bases between the two germline ends. This CDR3 comprises 15 residues. Germline V lookup: CDR1 SGHDT, CDR2 YYEEEE. CDR3 residues: CASSVDGRVTGELFF. As DNA, the CDR3 is TGTGCCAGCAGCGTGGACGGCCGAGTGACCGGGGAGCTGTTTTTT.